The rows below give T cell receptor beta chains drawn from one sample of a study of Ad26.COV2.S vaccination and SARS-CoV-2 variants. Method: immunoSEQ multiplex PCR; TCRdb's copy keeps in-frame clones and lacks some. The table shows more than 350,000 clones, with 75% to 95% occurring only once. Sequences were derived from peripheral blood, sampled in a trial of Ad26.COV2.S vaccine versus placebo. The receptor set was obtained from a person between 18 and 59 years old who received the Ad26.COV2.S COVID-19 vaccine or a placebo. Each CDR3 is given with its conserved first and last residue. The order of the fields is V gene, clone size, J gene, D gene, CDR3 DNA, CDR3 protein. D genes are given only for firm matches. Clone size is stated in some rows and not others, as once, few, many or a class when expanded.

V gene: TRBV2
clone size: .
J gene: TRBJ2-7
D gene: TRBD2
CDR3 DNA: TGTGCCAGCAGTCTTAGCGGGAGGGCAAACGAGCAGTACTTC
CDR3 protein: CASSLSGRANEQYF

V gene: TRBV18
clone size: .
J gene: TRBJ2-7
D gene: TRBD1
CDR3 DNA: TGTGCCAGCTCACCAACGGGACAGGGCTACGAGCAGTACTTC
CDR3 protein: CASSPTGQGYEQYF

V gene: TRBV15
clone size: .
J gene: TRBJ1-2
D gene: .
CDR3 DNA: TGTGCCACCAGCAGAGAGCCCCCCTCCACCTATGGCTACACCTTC
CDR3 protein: CATSREPPSTYGYTF

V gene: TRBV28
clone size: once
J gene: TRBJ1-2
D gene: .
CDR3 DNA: TGTGCCAGCAGTTTATTAGGGAGAAATGGCTACACCTTC
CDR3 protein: CASSLLGRNGYTF

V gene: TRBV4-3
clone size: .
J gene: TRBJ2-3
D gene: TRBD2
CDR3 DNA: TGCGCCAGCAGCCAAGTCCGACTAGCGGAAGACACAGATACGCAGTATTTT
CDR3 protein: CASSQVRLAEDTDTQYF

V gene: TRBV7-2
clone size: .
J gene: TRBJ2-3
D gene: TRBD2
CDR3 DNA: TGTGCCAGCAGCTTATTCGGAAGCGGGAGAACAGATACGCAGTATTTT
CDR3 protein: CASSLFGSGRTDTQYF

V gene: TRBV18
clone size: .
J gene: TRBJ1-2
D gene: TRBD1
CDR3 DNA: TGTGCCAGCTCACCACCGGGGACAGGACCCTATGGCTACACCTTC
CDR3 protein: CASSPPGTGPYGYTF

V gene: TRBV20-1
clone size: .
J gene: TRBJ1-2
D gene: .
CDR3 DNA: TGCAGTGCTAGAGAGTCACGGGCCTCCTACTTC
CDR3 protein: CSARESRASYF

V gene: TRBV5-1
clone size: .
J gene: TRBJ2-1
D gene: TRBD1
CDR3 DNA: TGCGCCAGCAGCCATGGACAGGGGCGATACAATGAGCAGTTCTTC
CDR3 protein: CASSHGQGRYNEQFF

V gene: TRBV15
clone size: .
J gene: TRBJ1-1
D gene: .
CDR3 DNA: TGTGCCACCAGCAGAGACGGGGAAGCTTTCTTT
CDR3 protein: CATSRDGEAFF

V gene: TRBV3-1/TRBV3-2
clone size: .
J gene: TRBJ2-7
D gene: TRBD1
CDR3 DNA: TGTGCCAGCAGTCCCGGGACAGGGGAGTCCGAGCAGTACTTC
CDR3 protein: CASSPGTGESEQYF

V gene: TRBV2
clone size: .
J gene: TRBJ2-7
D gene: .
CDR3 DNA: TGTGCCAGCAGGGGGGGAGACTCCTACGAGCAGTACTTC
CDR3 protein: CASRGGDSYEQYF

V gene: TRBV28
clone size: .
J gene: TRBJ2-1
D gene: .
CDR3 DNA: TGTGCCAGCACCCAATGGGGGACTCACTCCTACAATGAGCAGTTCTTC
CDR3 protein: CASTQWGTHSYNEQFF

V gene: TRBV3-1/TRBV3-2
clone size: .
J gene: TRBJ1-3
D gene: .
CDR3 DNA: TGTGCCAGCAGCCACCTATCGGGGACCTCTGGAAACACCATATATTTT
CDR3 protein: CASSHLSGTSGNTIYF

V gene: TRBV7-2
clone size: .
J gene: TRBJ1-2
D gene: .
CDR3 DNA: TGTGCCAGCAGCTTAGCCCCGGGACACGGAGGTGGCTACACCTTC
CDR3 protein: CASSLAPGHGGGYTF

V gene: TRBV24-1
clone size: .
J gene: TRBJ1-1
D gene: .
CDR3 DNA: TGTGCCACCAGTGGTAGCGCAGGCAACACTGAAGCTTTCTTT
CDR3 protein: CATSGSAGNTEAFF

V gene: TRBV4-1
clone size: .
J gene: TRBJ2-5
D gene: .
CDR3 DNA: TGCGCCAGCAGCCAAGATCCTCTACGGGAGACCCAGTACTTC
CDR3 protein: CASSQDPLRETQYF

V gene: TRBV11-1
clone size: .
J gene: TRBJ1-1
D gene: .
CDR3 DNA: TGTGCCAGCAGCTTGGACTTAAGGTCTGAAGCTTTCTTT
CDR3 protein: CASSLDLRSEAFF

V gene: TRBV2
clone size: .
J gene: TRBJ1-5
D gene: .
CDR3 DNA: TGTGCCAGCAGTGAACATATATCGGGTTGGCTCCCGTCGCATCAGCCCCAGCATTTT
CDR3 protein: CASSEHISGWLPSHQPQHF

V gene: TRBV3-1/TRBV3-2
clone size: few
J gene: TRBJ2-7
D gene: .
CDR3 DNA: TGTGCCAGCAGCCTAACCCCGGGACCTGGAGGCTACGAGCAGTACTTC
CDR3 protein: CASSLTPGPGGYEQYF

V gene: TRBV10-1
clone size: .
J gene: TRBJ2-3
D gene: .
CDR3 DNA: TGCGCCAGCAGCGAAAGCGGCCCCCACGGCACAGATACGCAGTATTTT
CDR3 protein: CASSESGPHGTDTQYF

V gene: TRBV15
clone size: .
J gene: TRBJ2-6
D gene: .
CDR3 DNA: TGTGCCACCAGCGGGACCGGTCCTGGGGCCAACGTCCTGACTTTC
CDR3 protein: CATSGTGPGANVLTF

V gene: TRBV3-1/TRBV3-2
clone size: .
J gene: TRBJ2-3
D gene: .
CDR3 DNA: TGTGCCAGCAGCCGTAGGGATAGCACAGATACGCAGTATTTT
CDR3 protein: CASSRRDSTDTQYF

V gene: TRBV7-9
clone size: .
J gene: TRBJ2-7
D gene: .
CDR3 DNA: TGTGCCAGCAGCTTACTGGGTGTGGGGCCGACCTACGAGCAGTACTTC
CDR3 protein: CASSLLGVGPTYEQYF

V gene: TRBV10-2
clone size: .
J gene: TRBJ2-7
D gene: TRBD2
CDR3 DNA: TGCGCCAGCAGTGAAGTGGGCGGGAGGGCCTACGAGCAGTACTTC
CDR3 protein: CASSEVGGRAYEQYF

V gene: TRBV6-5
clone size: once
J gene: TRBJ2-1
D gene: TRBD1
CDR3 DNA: TGTGCCAGCAGTTACACCGGACAGGGCGACAATGAGCAGTTCTTC
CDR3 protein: CASSYTGQGDNEQFF

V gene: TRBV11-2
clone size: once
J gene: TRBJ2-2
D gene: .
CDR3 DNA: TGTGCCAGCAGCTTAGATGTGCGGCGCAGCGGGGAGCTGTTTTTT
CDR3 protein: CASSLDVRRSGELFF

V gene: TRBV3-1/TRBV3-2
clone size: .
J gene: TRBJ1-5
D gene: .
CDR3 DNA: TGTGCCAGCAGCCAAGCGGGAGGCACCGGGGATCAGCCCCAGCATTTT
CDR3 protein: CASSQAGGTGDQPQHF

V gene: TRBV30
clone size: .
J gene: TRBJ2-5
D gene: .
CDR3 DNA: TGTGCCTGGAGTGTACTGTGGGGAGCACAAGAGACCCAGTACTTC
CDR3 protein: CAWSVLWGAQETQYF

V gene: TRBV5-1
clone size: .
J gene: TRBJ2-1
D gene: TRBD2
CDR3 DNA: TGCGCCAGCAGCTTGACTTTTAGACTAGCGGGAGGGTTCAATGAGCAGTTCTTC
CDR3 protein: CASSLTFRLAGGFNEQFF

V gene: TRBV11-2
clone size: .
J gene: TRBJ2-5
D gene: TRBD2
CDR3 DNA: TGTGCCAGCGCCCTGCGGGGGGGGAAACAAGAGACCCAGTACTTC
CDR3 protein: CASALRGGKQETQYF

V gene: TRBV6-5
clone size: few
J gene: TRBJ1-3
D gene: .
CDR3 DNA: TGTGCCAGCAGTTACGAGGGGACCTCTGGAAACACCATATATTTT
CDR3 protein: CASSYEGTSGNTIYF

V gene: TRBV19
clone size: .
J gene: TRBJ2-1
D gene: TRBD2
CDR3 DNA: TGTGCCAGTAGTAAGGGACTAGCGGGAGGGCCCCGCGGTGAGCAGTTCTTC
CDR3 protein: CASSKGLAGGPRGEQFF

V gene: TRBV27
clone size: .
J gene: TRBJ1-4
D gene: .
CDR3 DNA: TGTGCCAGCACGCCCAGGGCAAATGAAAAACTGTTTTTT
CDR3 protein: CASTPRANEKLFF

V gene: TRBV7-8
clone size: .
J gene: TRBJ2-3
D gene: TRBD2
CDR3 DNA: TGTGCCAGCAGCCTAGGACTAGCGGGAGATACGCAGTATTTT
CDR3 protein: CASSLGLAGDTQYF

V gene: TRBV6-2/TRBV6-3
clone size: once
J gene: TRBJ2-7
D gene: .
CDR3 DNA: TGTGCCAGCAGCCCTCCCGGGGGCTCCTACGAGCAGTACTTC
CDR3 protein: CASSPPGGSYEQYF

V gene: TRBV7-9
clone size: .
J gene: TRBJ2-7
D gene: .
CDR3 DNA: TGTGCCAGCAGCTCACTAGTTGTCGAGCAGTACTTC
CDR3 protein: CASSSLVVEQYF

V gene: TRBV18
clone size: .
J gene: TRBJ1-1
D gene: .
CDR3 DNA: TGTGCCAGCTCACCAAAGCAGGGGCTGCCAGCTTTCTTT
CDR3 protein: CASSPKQGLPAFF

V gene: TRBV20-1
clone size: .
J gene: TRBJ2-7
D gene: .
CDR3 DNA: TGCAGTGCCGCCCTTACGCCCGTTTACTTC
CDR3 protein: CSAALTPVYF

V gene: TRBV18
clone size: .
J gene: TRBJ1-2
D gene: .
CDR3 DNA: TGTGCCAGCTCACAAAACGGGATCCTCTATGGCTACACCTTC
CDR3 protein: CASSQNGILYGYTF

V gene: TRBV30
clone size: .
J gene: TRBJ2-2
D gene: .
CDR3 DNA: TGTGCCTTACCCGGAATAGCGAGAAACACCGGGGAGCTGTTTTTT
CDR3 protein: CALPGIARNTGELFF

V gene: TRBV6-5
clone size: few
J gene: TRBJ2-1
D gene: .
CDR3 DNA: TGTGCCAGCAAGGGGGGAGGATCCTACAATGAGCAGTTCTTC
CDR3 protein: CASKGGGSYNEQFF

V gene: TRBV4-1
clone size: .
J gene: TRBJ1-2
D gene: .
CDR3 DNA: TGCGCCAGCAGCCAAGCACAAGGCACGGGCGGCTACACCTTC
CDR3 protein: CASSQAQGTGGYTF

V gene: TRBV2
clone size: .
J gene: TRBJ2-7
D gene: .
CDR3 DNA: TGTGCCAGCAGTGGAGGCAGCTACGAGCAGTACTTC
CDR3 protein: CASSGGSYEQYF

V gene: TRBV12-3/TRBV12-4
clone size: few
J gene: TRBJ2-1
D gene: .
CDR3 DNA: TGTGCCAGCGCTCGGCTTGACAATGAGCAGTTCTTC
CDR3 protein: CASARLDNEQFF

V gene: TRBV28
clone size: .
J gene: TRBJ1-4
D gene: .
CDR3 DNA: TGTGCCAGCAGAAGCCACAGGGCCGGGACTAATGAAAAACTGTTTTTT
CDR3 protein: CASRSHRAGTNEKLFF

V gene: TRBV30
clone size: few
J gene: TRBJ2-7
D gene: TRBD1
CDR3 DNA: TGTGCCTGGACCCGACAGGGGACGGGCTACGAGCAGTACTTC
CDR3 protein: CAWTRQGTGYEQYF

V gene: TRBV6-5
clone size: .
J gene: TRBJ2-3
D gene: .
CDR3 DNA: TGTGCCAGCAGGACTAGTGGCACAGATACGCAGTATTTT
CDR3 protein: CASRTSGTDTQYF

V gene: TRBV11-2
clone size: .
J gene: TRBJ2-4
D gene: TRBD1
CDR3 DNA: TGTGCCAGCAGCTTAAGTCCCACAGGGGGCTCGACCAAAAACATTCAGTACTTC
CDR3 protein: CASSLSPTGGSTKNIQYF

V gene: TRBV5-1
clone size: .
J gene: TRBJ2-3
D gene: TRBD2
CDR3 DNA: TGCGCCAGCAGCTCCGGGACTAGCGGTGGGTCTAGCACAGATACGCAGTATTTT
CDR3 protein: CASSSGTSGGSSTDTQYF

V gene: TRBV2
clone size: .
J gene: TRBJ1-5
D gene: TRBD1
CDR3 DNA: TGTGCCAGCCAACAGGGGTTTCATCAGCCCCAGCATTTT
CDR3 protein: CASQQGFHQPQHF